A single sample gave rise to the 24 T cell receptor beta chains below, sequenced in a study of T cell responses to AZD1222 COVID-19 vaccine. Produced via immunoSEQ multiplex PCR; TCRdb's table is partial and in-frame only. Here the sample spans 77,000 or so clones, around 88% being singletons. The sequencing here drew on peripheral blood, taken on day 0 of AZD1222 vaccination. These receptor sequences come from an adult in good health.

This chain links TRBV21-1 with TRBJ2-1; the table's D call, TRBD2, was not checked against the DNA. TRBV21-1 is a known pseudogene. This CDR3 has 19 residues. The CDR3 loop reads CASSLPWGTKAVSYNEQFF. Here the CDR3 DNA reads TGTGCCAGCAGCCTCCCATGGGGAACTAAAGCGGTGTCCTACAATGAGCAGTTCTTC.

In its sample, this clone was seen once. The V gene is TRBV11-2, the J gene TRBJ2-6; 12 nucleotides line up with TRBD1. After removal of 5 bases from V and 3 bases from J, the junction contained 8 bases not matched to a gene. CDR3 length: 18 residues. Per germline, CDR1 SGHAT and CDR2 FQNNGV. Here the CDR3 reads CASSPPGQGAGGANVLTF. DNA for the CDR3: TGTGCCAGCAGCCCTCCGGGACAGGGGGCTGGTGGGGCCAACGTCCTGACTTTC.

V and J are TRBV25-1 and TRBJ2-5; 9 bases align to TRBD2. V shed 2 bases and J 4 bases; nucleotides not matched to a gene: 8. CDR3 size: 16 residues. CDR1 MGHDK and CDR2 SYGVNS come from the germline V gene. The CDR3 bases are TGTGCCAGCAGTGAAGACGTAGCGGGAGTGGGAGAGACCCAGTACTTC. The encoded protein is CASSEDVAGVGETQYF. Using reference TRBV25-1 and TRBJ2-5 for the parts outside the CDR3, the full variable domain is EADIYQTPRYLVIGTGKKITLECSQTMGHDKMYWYQQDPGMELHLIHYSYGVNSTEKGDLSSESTVSRIRTEHFPLTLESARPSHTSQYLCASSEDVAGVGETQYFGPGTRLLVL.

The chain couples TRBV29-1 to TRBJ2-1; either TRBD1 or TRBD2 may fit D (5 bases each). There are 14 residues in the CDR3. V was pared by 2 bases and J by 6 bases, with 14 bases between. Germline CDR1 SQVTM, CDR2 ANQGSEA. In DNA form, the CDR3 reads TGCAGCGTTGAAAACCCTCGAGGGGCCAATGAGCAGTTCTTC. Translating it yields CSVENPRGANEQFF.

The CDR3 bases are TGTGCCAGCAGCTCGGGGCGGAGCTATGGCTACACCTTC. The encoded protein is CASSSGRSYGYTF. The chain links TRBV5-4 to TRBJ1-2; perhaps TRBD1 as D (5 bases). The CDR3 loop spans 13 amino acids. Per germline, CDR1 SGHNT and CDR2 YYREEE (reference sequence). V lost 3 bases and J 4 bases, leaving 10 bases between the germline ends.

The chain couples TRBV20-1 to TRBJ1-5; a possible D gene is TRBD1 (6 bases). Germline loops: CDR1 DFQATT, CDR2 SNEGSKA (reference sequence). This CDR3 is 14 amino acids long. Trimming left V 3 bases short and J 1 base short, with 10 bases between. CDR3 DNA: TGCAGTGCTAGTCCGGGACAAAGCAATCAGCCCCAGCATTTT. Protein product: CSASPGQSNQPQHF.

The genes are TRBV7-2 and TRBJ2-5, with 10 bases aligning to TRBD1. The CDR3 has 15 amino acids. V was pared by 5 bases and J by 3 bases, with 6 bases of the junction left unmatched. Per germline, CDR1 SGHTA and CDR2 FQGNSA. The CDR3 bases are TGTGCCAGCAGCGGGCCCGGGACAGGGGAAGAGACCCAGTACTTC. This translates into CASSGPGTGEETQYF.

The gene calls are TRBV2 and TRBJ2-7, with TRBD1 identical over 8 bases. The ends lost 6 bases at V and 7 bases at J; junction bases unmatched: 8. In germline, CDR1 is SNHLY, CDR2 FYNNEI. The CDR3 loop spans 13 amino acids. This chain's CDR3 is CASRNQGAGEQYF. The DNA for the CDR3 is TGTGCCAGCAGGAACCAGGGGGCGGGGGAGCAGTACTTC.

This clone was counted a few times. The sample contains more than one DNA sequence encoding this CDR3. DNA for the CDR3: TGTGCCAGCAGCTTATCGGGGGGCTACGAGCAGTACTTC. It specifies CASSLSGGYEQYF. The chain carries TRBV7-9 and TRBJ2-7; 7 bases line up with TRBD2. The CDR3 sequence is 13 residues long. The V segment lost 2 bases and the J segment 3 bases; nucleotides outside the gene matches: 1. From germline, CDR1 is SEHNR and CDR2 FQNEAQ (reference sequence). The full variable domain, rest sourced from reference TRBV7-9 and TRBJ2-7, is DTGVSQNPRHKITKRGQNVTFRCDPISEHNRLYWYRQTLGQGPEFLTYFQNEAQLEKSRLLSDRFSAERPKGSFSTLEIQRTEQGDSAMYLCASSLSGGYEQYFGPGTRLTVT.

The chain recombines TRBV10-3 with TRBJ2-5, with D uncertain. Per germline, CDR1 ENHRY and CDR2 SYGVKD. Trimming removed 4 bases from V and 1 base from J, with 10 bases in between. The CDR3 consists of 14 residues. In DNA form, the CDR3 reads TGTGCCATCAGTGGCGTCAGGAGCCAAGAGACCCAGTACTTC. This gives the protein CAISGVRSQETQYF.

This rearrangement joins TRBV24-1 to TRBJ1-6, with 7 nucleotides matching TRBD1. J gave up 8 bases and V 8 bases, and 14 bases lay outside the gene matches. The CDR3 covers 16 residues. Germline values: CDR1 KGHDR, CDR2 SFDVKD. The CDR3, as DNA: TGTGCCACCAAAGGGAGGGGGCCGATTTTTTATTCACCCCTCCACTTT. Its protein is CATKGRGPIFYSPLHF.

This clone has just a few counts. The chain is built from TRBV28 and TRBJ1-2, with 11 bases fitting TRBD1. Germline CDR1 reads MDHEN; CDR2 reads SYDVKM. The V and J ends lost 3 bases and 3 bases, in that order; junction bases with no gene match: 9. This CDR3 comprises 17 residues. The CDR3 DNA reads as TGTGCCAGCAGTTTCCGGACAGGGGGCGTCGGGGACTATGGCTACACCTTC. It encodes CASSFRTGGVGDYGYTF.

As DNA, the CDR3 is TGTGCCAGTAGTATAGGAGGGGGATTCTCCTACGAGCAGTACTTC. Encoded protein: CASSIGGGFSYEQYF. V gene TRBV19 combines with J gene TRBJ2-7; D possibly corresponds to TRBD1 (6 bases). CDR1 and CDR2 from the germline V gene are LNHDA and SQIVND (reference sequence). Between the trimmed V and J ends, which lost 1 base and 0 bases, there was a span of 10 bases. The CDR3 totals 15 residues.

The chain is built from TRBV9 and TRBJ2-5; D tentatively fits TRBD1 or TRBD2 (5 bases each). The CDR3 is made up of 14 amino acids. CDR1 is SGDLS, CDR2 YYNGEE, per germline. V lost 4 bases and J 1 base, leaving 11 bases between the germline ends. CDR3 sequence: CASSPGGTQETQYF. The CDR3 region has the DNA TGTGCCAGCAGCCCTGGGGGAACCCAAGAGACCCAGTACTTC. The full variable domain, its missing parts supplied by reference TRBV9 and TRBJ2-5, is DSGVTQTPKHLITATGQRVTLRCSPRSGDLSVYWYQQSLDQGLQFLIQYYNGEERAKGNILERFSAQQFPDLHSELNLSSLELGDSALYFCASSPGGTQETQYFGPGTRLLVL.

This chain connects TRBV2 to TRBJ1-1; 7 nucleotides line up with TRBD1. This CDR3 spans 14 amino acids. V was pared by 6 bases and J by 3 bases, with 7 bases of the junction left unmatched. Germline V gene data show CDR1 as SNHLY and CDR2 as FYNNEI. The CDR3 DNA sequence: TGTGCCAGCAGCCCGGGACAGTCTTACACTGAAGCTTTCTTT. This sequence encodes CASSPGQSYTEAFF. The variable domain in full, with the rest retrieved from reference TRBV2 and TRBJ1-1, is EPEVTQTPSHQVTQMGQEVILRCVPISNHLYFYWYRQILGQKVEFLVSFYNNEISEKSEIFDDQFSVERPDGSNFTLKIRSTKLEDSAMYFCASSPGQSYTEAFFGQGTRLTVV.

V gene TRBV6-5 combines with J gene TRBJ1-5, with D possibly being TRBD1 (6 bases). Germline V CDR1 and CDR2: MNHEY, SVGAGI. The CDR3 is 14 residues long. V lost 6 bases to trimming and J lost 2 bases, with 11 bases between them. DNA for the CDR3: TGTGCCAGCAGCCACAGGGCGGGCAATCAGCCCCAGCATTTT. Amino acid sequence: CASSHRAGNQPQHF.

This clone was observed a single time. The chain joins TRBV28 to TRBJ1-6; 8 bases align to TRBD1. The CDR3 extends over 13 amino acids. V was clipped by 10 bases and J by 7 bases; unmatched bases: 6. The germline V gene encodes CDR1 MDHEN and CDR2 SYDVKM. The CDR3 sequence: CATRDRWNSPLHF. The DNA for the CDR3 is TGTGCCACCCGGGACAGGTGGAATTCACCCCTCCACTTT.

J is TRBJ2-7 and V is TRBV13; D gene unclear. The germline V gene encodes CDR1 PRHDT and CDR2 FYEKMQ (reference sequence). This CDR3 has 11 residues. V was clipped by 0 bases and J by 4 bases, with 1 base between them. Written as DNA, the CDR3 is TGTGCCAGCAGCTTAGGGTACGAGCAGTACTTC. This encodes CASSLGYEQYF.

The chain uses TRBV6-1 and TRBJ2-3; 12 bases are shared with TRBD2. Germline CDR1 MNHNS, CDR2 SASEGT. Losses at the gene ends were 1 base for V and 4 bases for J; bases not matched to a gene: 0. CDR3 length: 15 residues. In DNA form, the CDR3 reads TGTGCCAGCAGTGAAGGGACTAGCGGGGCAGATACGCAGTATTTT. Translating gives CASSEGTSGADTQYF.

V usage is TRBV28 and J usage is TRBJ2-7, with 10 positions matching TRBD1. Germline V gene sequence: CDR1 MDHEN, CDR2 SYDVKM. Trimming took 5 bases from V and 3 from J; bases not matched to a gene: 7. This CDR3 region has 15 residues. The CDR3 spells CASSRPGTGVYEQYF. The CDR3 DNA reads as TGTGCCAGCAGTCGTCCCGGGACAGGGGTCTACGAGCAGTACTTC.

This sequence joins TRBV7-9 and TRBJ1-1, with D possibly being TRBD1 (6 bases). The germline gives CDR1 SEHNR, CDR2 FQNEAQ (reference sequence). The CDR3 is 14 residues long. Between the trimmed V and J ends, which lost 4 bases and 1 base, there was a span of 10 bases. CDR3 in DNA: TGTGCCAGCAGCTATCCGGGACAGAACACTGAAGCTTTCTTT. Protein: CASSYPGQNTEAFF.

CDR3 bases: TGTGCCAGCAGCTTAGATGGGGGCTCTGGAAACACCATATATTTT. Its translation: CASSLDGGSGNTIYF. The chain combines TRBV11-2 with TRBJ1-3; TRBD1 is a possible D gene (5 bases). This CDR3 is built from 15 residues. CDR1 is SGHAT and CDR2 is FQNNGV in the germline V gene. Deletions cut 0 bases from V and 0 bases from J, with 6 bases between.

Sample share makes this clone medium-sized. This CDR3 is CASSYSRSPLKLSNQPQHF. Here the CDR3 DNA reads TGTGCCAGCAGTTACTCCAGATCACCTTTAAAACTTAGCAATCAGCCCCAGCATTTT. This chain connects TRBV6-7 to TRBJ1-5; D ambiguous. TRBV6-7 has ORF status, its function being uncertain. The CDR3 spans 19 residues. Trimming stripped 0 bases from V and 0 bases from J, with 18 bases between.

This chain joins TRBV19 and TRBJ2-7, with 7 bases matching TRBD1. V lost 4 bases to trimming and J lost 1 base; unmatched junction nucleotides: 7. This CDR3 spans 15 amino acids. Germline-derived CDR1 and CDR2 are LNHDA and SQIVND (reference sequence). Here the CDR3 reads CASSTQGSRSYEQYF. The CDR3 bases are TGTGCCAGTAGTACACAGGGGTCTAGGTCCTACGAGCAGTACTTC.